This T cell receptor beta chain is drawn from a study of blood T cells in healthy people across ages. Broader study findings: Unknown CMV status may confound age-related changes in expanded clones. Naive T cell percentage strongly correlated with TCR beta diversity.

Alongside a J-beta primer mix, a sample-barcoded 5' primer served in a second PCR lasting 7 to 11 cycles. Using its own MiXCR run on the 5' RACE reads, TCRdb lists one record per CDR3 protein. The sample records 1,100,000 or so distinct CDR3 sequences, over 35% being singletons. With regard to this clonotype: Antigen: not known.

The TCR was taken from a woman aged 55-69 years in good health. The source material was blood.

The CDR3 nucleotides read TGTGCCAGCAGGGGACAGGCGACTTATGGCTACACCTTC. Residues: CASRGQATYGYTF. The chain uses TRBV6-1 and TRBJ1-2; 8 bases fit TRBD1. Trimming cost V 6 bases and J 5 bases; bases outside gene matches: 5. The CDR3 consists of 13 residues. Germline CDR1 reads MNHNS; CDR2 reads SASEGT.